The 18 T cell receptor beta chains below all came from one sample that was sequenced in a study of blood T cells in healthy people across ages. A second PCR of about 7 to 12 cycles used a sample-barcoded 5' primer and a J-beta primer mix. From the 5' RACE reads, TCRdb called clonotypes with MiXCR, one entry per CDR3 protein. The top ten hold just under 9% of the sample, which has 500,000 to 550,000 distinct CDR3 sequences, under 30% seen once. This same sample was also taken into another study, of T cells of mothers and their children.

Input material: blood. The receptor source for this set is a boy aged 10-17 years in good health.

This clonotype occurred many times. The V and J genes are TRBV15 and TRBJ2-7; TRBD2 might be the D (6 bases). This CDR3 has 15 amino acids. Germline V CDR1 and CDR2: LNHNV, YYDKDF (reference sequence). The ends were cut back, 0 bases at V and 2 bases at J, with 11 bases in the middle. The CDR3, as DNA: TGTGCCACCAGCAGAGACGAGCGGGCCCCCTACGAGCAGTACTTC. It yields the protein CATSRDERAPYEQYF.

The rearrangement joins TRBV4-3 to TRBJ2-1; tentatively, D is TRBD1 (5 bases). The ends were cut back, 2 bases at V and 4 bases at J, with 15 bases in the middle. The CDR3 spans 16 residues. Per the germline V gene, CDR1 is LGHNA and CDR2 is YSLEER. Here the CDR3 DNA reads TGCGCCAGCAGCCAATTTGGGTCAGGGTTATACAATGAGCAGTTCTTC. Protein: CASSQFGSGLYNEQFF.

The rearrangement joins TRBV7-6 to TRBJ1-4; the match to TRBD1 covers 7 bases. Losses at the gene ends were 5 bases for V and 6 bases for J; bases not matched to a gene: 12. Germline values: CDR1 SGHVS, CDR2 FNYEAQ. CDR3 size: 16 residues. Written as DNA, the CDR3 is TGTGCCAGCAGCCCGAACCGACAGGGTGGTGATGAAAAACTGTTTTTT. Its protein is CASSPNRQGGDEKLFF. Full variable domain (rest looked up from reference TRBV7-6 and TRBJ1-4): GAGVSQSPRYKVTKRGQDVALRCDPISGHVSLYWYRQALGQGPEFLTYFNYEAQQDKSGLPNDRFSAERPEGSISTLTIQRTEQRDSAMYRCASSPNRQGGDEKLFFGSGTQLSVL.

This clonotype was seen many times. The V and J genes are TRBV6-5 and TRBJ2-5; no clear D. Trimming took off 2 bases at V and 5 bases at J, with 9 bases between the two ends. This CDR3 spans 13 amino acids. Germline lookup yields CDR1 MNHEY and CDR2 SVGAGI. The CDR3 is CASSYALVETQYF. CDR3 coding DNA: TGTGCCAGCAGTTACGCCCTTGTGGAGACCCAGTACTTC.

A single count supports this clonotype. The CDR3 DNA reads TGTGCCAGCAGTTACCGGGACAGGGGACTCTACGAGCAGTACTTC. Residues: CASSYRDRGLYEQYF. The J gene is TRBJ2-5, the V gene TRBV6-5, with 10 bases aligning to TRBD1. The J call is uncertain, as TRBJ2-7 better fits the DNA end. Germline values: CDR1 MNHEY, CDR2 SVGAGI. The CDR3 is 15 amino acids.

This clonotype occurred a few times. The chain is built from TRBV6-5 and TRBJ2-7, with 11 positions matching TRBD2. The length of the CDR3 is 18 residues. The germline CDR1 and CDR2 sequences are MNHEY and SVGAGI. With V trimmed by 0 bases and J by 7 bases, 14 bases remained unmatched. CDR3 region: CASSYSMRETSGIWEQYF. CDR3 DNA: TGTGCCAGCAGTTACTCGATGAGGGAGACTAGCGGGATCTGGGAGCAGTACTTC.

This clonotype was observed a handful of times. The chain links TRBV15 to TRBJ2-1; 7 positions match TRBD2. The CDR3 consists of 15 residues. Germline values: CDR1 LNHNV, CDR2 YYDKDF (reference sequence). J lost 1 base, V lost 0 bases, and 0 bases had no gene match. CDR3 nucleotide sequence: TGTGCCACCAGCAGAGATAGCGGGTCCTACAATGAGCAGTTCTTC. Translated, it gives CATSRDSGSYNEQFF.

A few counts support this clonotype. As DNA, the CDR3 is TGCAGTGCTAGAGTCCCAGGGGGCGGTAACTATGGCTACACCTTC. Amino acids: CSARVPGGGNYGYTF. The chain uses TRBV20-1 and TRBJ1-2; 8 positions match TRBD1. CDR1 and CDR2 (germline): DFQATT, SNEGSKA (reference sequence). This CDR3 has 15 amino acids. The trim removed 1 base at V and 1 base at J, leaving 5 bases unmatched.

A few counts support this clonotype. This chain connects TRBV29-1 to TRBJ2-1; 9 nucleotides match TRBD2. Trimming at V came to 0 bases and at J to 7 bases, leaving 4 bases not matched to a gene. The CDR3 totals 14 residues. CDR1 SQVTM and CDR2 ANQGSEA come from the germline V gene. CDR3 DNA sequence: TGCAGCGTTGAAGATCTAGCGGGATCGAATGAGCAGTTCTTC. Encoded protein: CSVEDLAGSNEQFF.

This clonotype has just a few counts. The chain links TRBV14 to TRBJ2-1, with TRBD2 matching over 10 bases. V lost 5 bases to trimming and J lost 7 bases; unmatched junction nucleotides: 8. This CDR3 is 15 amino acids long. Germline V gene data show CDR1 as SGHDN and CDR2 as FVKESK. The CDR3 loop is CASSSTSGAGNEQFF. CDR3 in DNA: TGTGCCAGCAGCAGCACTAGCGGGGCTGGGAATGAGCAGTTCTTC.

The rearrangement links TRBV3-1 to TRBJ2-2; D tentatively fits TRBD1 or TRBD2 (5 bases each). The CDR3 is 17 residues long. Germline CDR1 LGHDT, CDR2 YNNKEL (reference sequence). V was pared by 4 bases and J by 6 bases, with 21 bases between. The CDR3 region is CASSPSGTARPSGELFF. The DNA for the CDR3 is TGTGCCAGCAGCCCCTCCGGGACCGCAAGACCTTCCGGGGAGCTGTTTTTT.

This clonotype was seen a few times. The chain combines TRBV6-6 with TRBJ1-4, with D hard to call. The germline gives CDR1 MNHNY, CDR2 SVGAGI (reference sequence). There are 13 residues in the CDR3. V was pared by 6 bases and J by 9 bases, with 14 bases between. DNA for the CDR3: TGTGCCAGCAGCCAGCCGGCAGAGAAAAAACTGTTTTTT. This codes for CASSQPAEKKLFF.

The chain joins TRBV20-1 to TRBJ2-4, with 7 nucleotides matching TRBD1. This CDR3 is built from 13 residues. The junction had 7 bases not matched to a gene; V was cut back by 5 bases and J by 6 bases. CDR1 DFQATT and CDR2 SNEGSKA come from the germline V gene (reference sequence). The CDR3 nucleotides are TGCAGTGCTTCCTTAACAGGGGTAAACATTCAGTACTTC. Protein sequence: CSASLTGVNIQYF.

This clonotype was seen only a few times. The V gene is TRBV29-1, the J gene TRBJ1-2; TRBD1 aligns across 9 bases. The CDR3 covers 18 residues. Germline CDR1 reads SQVTM; CDR2 reads ANQGSEA. Trimming removed 7 bases from V and 2 bases from J; junction bases left unmatched: 20. Written as DNA, the CDR3 is TGCAGCGCTGGGAAATACAGGGGGCGCGGTGCTTTGAACTATGGCTACACCTTC. This sequence encodes CSAGKYRGRGALNYGYTF.

The genes are TRBV9 and TRBJ1-3; D perhaps matches TRBD1 (5 bases). Trimming took off 5 bases at V and 0 bases at J, with 9 bases between the two ends. The germline V gene has CDR1 SGDLS and CDR2 YYNGEE. The CDR3 is 14 residues long. The CDR3 DNA is TGTGCCAGCAGTGACAGACCCTCTGGAAACACCATATATTTT. Protein product: CASSDRPSGNTIYF.

The chain couples TRBV12-3 or TRBV12-4 to TRBJ2-5; 11 nucleotides agree with TRBD2. Losses at the gene ends were 5 bases for V and 0 bases for J; bases not matched to a gene: 8. The CDR3 loop spans 17 amino acids. CDR3 amino acids: CASSASSGGPHQETQYF. The CDR3 bases are TGTGCCAGCAGTGCCTCTAGCGGGGGGCCTCACCAAGAGACCCAGTACTTC.

V usage is TRBV7-7 and J usage is TRBJ2-5; 10 bases line up with TRBD2. There are 15 residues in the CDR3. The germline V gene has CDR1 SSHAT and CDR2 FNYEAQ (reference sequence). The CDR3 nucleotides are TGTGCTACGTCTAGCGGGAGAGTTTTCCAAGAGACCCAGTACTTC. This gives the protein CATSSGRVFQETQYF.

The genes are TRBV29-1 and TRBJ2-5, with D tentatively TRBD2 (5 bases). There are 13 residues in the CDR3. V lost 2 bases to trimming and J lost 4 bases, with 11 bases between them. Per germline, CDR1 SQVTM and CDR2 ANQGSEA. In nucleotides, the CDR3 is TGCAGCGTTGAACCGGGATTAGGAGAGACCCAGTACTTC. It codes for CSVEPGLGETQYF.